This T cell receptor (beta chain) was sequenced for a study of shared clonotypes between healthy human individuals (dated by TCRdb to about 2020). Broadly, across the study: The cohort included three men and a couple of women between 18 and 49 years of age. Per donor, three plates each were used for CD4 naive and CD4 memory, two for CD8 naive, and one for CD8 memory. Blood TCR repertoires of five healthy adults were deeply sequenced to estimate repertoire size and the extent of clonotype sharing between individuals. To increase sequencing depth and limit assay-specific biases, TCR repertoire library preparation and sequencing were carried out by different laboratories using diverse techniques. Between about 0.8 and 9.5 billion PBMCs per donor were obtained by leukapheresis.

The research as a whole found: Approximately 5% of naive CD4, more than 3% of naive CD8, around 2.3% of memory CD4, and roughly 0.4% of memory CD8 clonotypes were shared across several donors. Naive subsets generally had larger estimated clonotype richness than memory subsets did. Based on pairwise subsampling, the degree of clonotype sharing among donors was expected to be affected by sequencing depth. Because the study included a small number of donors, the genetic and exposure-history diversity represented was limited. Higher generation probabilities were observed for clonotypes shared by all four sorted-subset donors than for non-shared clonotypes. Rarefaction of sorted-subset datasets indicated incomplete sequencing despite the large sequencing depth. Sampling was limited to blood, and TCR repertoires in tissue likely differ from TCR repertoires in blood.

A remark on this clone: There is no known antigen for this receptor. One base away there is no much larger clone; base qualities are not given.

The CDR3 sequence holds 14 residues, the cysteine and phenylalanine included. Only the CDR3 region is kept as DNA, spanning 42 bases read in frame from base 1. CDR1 MNHEY and CDR2 SVGAGI are derived from the germline V gene. The junction carries 12 bases between V and J, which are trimmed by 2 bases and 5 bases respectively. Donors were healthy HIV-negative adults with no recently reported acute infections or vaccinations. All donors were Caucasian adults living in Nashville, Tennessee, USA. CD4+ T cells were enriched through magnetic negative selection, after which naive cells were positively selected on CD45RA and the remaining negative fraction served as the memory subset. After blood collection by leukapheresis, PBMCs were isolated using Ficoll-Histopaque density gradient centrifugation and then cryopreserved in the vapor phase of liquid nitrogen. Analytical flow cytometry was used to check the purity and quantity of each magnetically sorted T cell population. Genomic DNA was isolated from every sorted fraction and measured by UV absorbance on a Nanodrop 2000c.

Using the deep immunoSEQ assay, TCR CDR3 regions were amplified from genomic DNA by multiplex PCR. Extracted genomic DNA from each cell subset was spread evenly across all wells of several immunoSEQ 96-well plates, with each plate serving as a replicate. For sorted subsets, roughly 200 ng of genomic DNA, equivalent to 30,000 or so T cell genomes, went into each replicate PCR. Purified libraries were quantified with a Qubit 3.0 fluorometer, sized on a Bioanalyzer 2100, and re-quantified with the KAPA Library Quantification kit. Every immunoSEQ 96-well plate was sequenced on a separate single-read 150-cycle Illumina NextSeq 550 flow cell. Regarding the original processing steps: The immunoSEQ output contained only junctional sequences without quality scores, so filtering could not match that applied to full-length reads. Sequences were annotated with PyIR, a Python wrapper for IgBLAST v1.9, and V/J genes and CDR3 were assigned using IMGT germline references. Any read was removed if the V/J assignment was weak (E-value above 1e-6), the CDR3 was missing, or the read contained stop codons, out-of-frame junctions, or ambiguous translated residues. V3J clonotypes were defined as sequences sharing an identical inferred V gene, J gene, and CDR3 amino acid sequence. To compute the percentage overlap between repertoires, the number of shared unique clonotypes was divided by the size of the smaller repertoire. Repertoire richness was assessed with RTK rarefaction, the Chao1 estimator, and Recon v2.1 estimates of unobserved clonotypes. Generation probabilities were computed with OLGA for all TCRbeta clonotypes obtained by the gDNA method from several donors. Not all clones reach the TCRdb copy of this immuneACCESS table, which keeps in-frame sequences only. Checked studies attribute under half of the gap to unresolved V genes and leave the rest unexplained. V and J calls and clone size come straight from that table; D and trimming were deduced from the DNA. Counted in this sample were 2,100,000 or so clones; approximately 94% of them appeared once. About 0.13% of the sample comes from the top ten.

The sequence derives from a young man in good health. The sample taken for sequencing was naive CD4+ T cells sorted from blood. This specimen's cell subset or site label, interpreted: CD45RA+ positively selected. Here the chain combines TRBV6-5 and TRBJ2-5; TRBD2 could be the D gene, as 6 bases match. The CDR3 protein is CASSYLTGDETQYF. The DNA reads TGTGCCAGCAGTTACCTGACGGGGGATGAGACCCAGTACTTC.